Listed below are T cell receptor beta chains from one sample, sequenced in a study of blood T cell repertoires in COVID-19. The method was immunoSEQ multiplex PCR; TCRdb's version includes in-frame clones alone and lacks a portion of them. The sample contains under 350,000 clones, about 86% of which appear only once. The sequenced sample consisted of PBMCs or T cells enriched from blood (not recorded which). These receptors were obtained from a woman aged 40 to 49 with acute COVID-19. CDR3s include the opening cysteine and the closing phenylalanine or tryptophan. Fields, in order: V gene, clone size, J gene, D gene, CDR3 DNA, CDR3 protein. D genes are given only for firm matches. Clone size is shown for a subset of rows, as once, few, many or a class of expanded clone.

v_call: TRBV5-1
clone_size: NA
j_call: TRBJ2-5
d_call: NA
cdr3_nt: TGCGCCAGCGGTCAGGCGAACCAAGAGACCCAGTACTTC
cdr3_aa: CASGQANQETQYF

v_call: TRBV6-5
clone_size: NA
j_call: TRBJ2-2
d_call: NA
cdr3_nt: TGTGCCAGCAAGGGCGGGTTGAACACCGGGGAGCTGTTTTTT
cdr3_aa: CASKGGLNTGELFF

v_call: TRBV14
clone_size: once
j_call: TRBJ2-2
d_call: NA
cdr3_nt: TGTGCCAGCAGCCACCCGCGAGTAAGGACACAGAACACCGGGGAGCTGTTTTTT
cdr3_aa: CASSHPRVRTQNTGELFF

v_call: TRBV19
clone_size: once
j_call: TRBJ2-2
d_call: NA
cdr3_nt: TGTGCCAGTAGTATTTCAGGACCGACAGGCCCCTTAGAAAACACCGGGGAGCTGTTTTTT
cdr3_aa: CASSISGPTGPLENTGELFF

v_call: TRBV3-1/TRBV3-2
clone_size: few
j_call: TRBJ2-7
d_call: NA
cdr3_nt: TGTGCCAGCAGCCCTGCACAGGGAGGGGCCTACGAGCAGTACTTC
cdr3_aa: CASSPAQGGAYEQYF

v_call: TRBV21-1
clone_size: NA
j_call: TRBJ1-2
d_call: NA
cdr3_nt: TGTGCCAGCAGCAAAGTCGGACATAATAACTATGGCTACACCTTC
cdr3_aa: CASSKVGHNNYGYTF

v_call: TRBV27
clone_size: NA
j_call: TRBJ1-5
d_call: NA
cdr3_nt: TGTGCCAGCAGGAGTGGAGTTCAGCCCCAGCATTTT
cdr3_aa: CASRSGVQPQHF

v_call: TRBV5-4
clone_size: NA
j_call: TRBJ1-4
d_call: TRBD1
cdr3_nt: TGTGCCAGCAGCTTGGCACGGGACAGAAATGAAAAACTGTTTTTT
cdr3_aa: CASSLARDRNEKLFF

v_call: TRBV3-1/TRBV3-2
clone_size: few
j_call: TRBJ1-2
d_call: TRBD1
cdr3_nt: TGTGCCAGCAGCTCCGGGACAGGGGGCTATGGCTACACCTTC
cdr3_aa: CASSSGTGGYGYTF

v_call: TRBV7-9
clone_size: NA
j_call: TRBJ2-7
d_call: TRBD2
cdr3_nt: TGTGCCAGCAGCTTGAGGTCGACGGGGGGATCCTACGAGCAGTACTTC
cdr3_aa: CASSLRSTGGSYEQYF

v_call: TRBV4-3
clone_size: NA
j_call: TRBJ1-2
d_call: NA
cdr3_nt: TGCGCCAGCAGCCAAGATCTCAGAGGGGGAGGCTACACCTTC
cdr3_aa: CASSQDLRGGGYTF

v_call: TRBV6-5
clone_size: NA
j_call: TRBJ1-5
d_call: NA
cdr3_nt: TGTGCCAGCAGCCTGAATAGCGCTCAGCCCCAGCATTTT
cdr3_aa: CASSLNSAQPQHF

v_call: TRBV5-8
clone_size: NA
j_call: TRBJ1-2
d_call: TRBD1
cdr3_nt: TGTGCCAGCAGCTCGACAGGGGGCGAGGGCTATGGCTACACCTTC
cdr3_aa: CASSSTGGEGYGYTF

v_call: TRBV7-2
clone_size: NA
j_call: TRBJ2-5
d_call: NA
cdr3_nt: TGTGCCAGCAGCTTAGGGAGCAGCCAAGAGACCCAGTACTTC
cdr3_aa: CASSLGSSQETQYF

v_call: TRBV6-2/TRBV6-3
clone_size: NA
j_call: TRBJ2-2
d_call: NA
cdr3_nt: TGTGCCAGCAGTCGGGTCACCGGGGAGCTGTTTTTT
cdr3_aa: CASSRVTGELFF

v_call: TRBV5-6
clone_size: NA
j_call: TRBJ1-5
d_call: TRBD1
cdr3_nt: TGTGCCAGCAGCTTGTCAGGGGGCGGCCAGCCCCAGCATTTT
cdr3_aa: CASSLSGGGQPQHF

v_call: TRBV28
clone_size: NA
j_call: TRBJ2-1
d_call: TRBD2
cdr3_nt: TGTGCCAGCAGTTTATTCGGTGGACTAGGTGGCAATGAGCAGTTCTTC
cdr3_aa: CASSLFGGLGGNEQFF

v_call: TRBV19
clone_size: NA
j_call: TRBJ2-1
d_call: NA
cdr3_nt: TGTGCCAGTAGTTCCAGGGACATCTACAATGAGCAGTTCTTC
cdr3_aa: CASSSRDIYNEQFF

v_call: TRBV6-2/TRBV6-3
clone_size: NA
j_call: TRBJ1-5
d_call: NA
cdr3_nt: TGTGCCAGCAGTTATATCGGGAACGGAGTACAGCCCCAGCATTTT
cdr3_aa: CASSYIGNGVQPQHF

v_call: TRBV5-1
clone_size: few
j_call: TRBJ1-1
d_call: NA
cdr3_nt: TGCGCCAGCAGCTTGCAGGGGCCCATGAACACTGAAGCTTTCTTT
cdr3_aa: CASSLQGPMNTEAFF

v_call: TRBV11-2
clone_size: NA
j_call: TRBJ1-2
d_call: NA
cdr3_nt: TGTGCCAGCAGATCGATCCCAGGCGGCTACACCTTC
cdr3_aa: CASRSIPGGYTF

v_call: TRBV18
clone_size: NA
j_call: TRBJ1-2
d_call: NA
cdr3_nt: TGTGCCAGCTCACCATCCCAGGGGCAGGTTGGCTATGGCTACACCTTC
cdr3_aa: CASSPSQGQVGYGYTF

v_call: TRBV5-1
clone_size: NA
j_call: TRBJ1-5
d_call: TRBD1
cdr3_nt: TGCGCCAGCAGCCGGGGACAGGGGTCACAGCCCCAGCATTTT
cdr3_aa: CASSRGQGSQPQHF

v_call: TRBV19
clone_size: NA
j_call: TRBJ2-4
d_call: NA
cdr3_nt: TGTGCCAGTAGTATAGGTAAAAAGAGGGGGAGAGAGACCAAAAACATTCAGTACTTC
cdr3_aa: CASSIGKKRGRETKNIQYF

v_call: TRBV5-1
clone_size: NA
j_call: TRBJ2-5
d_call: TRBD2
cdr3_nt: TGCGCCAGCAGCGCCGGCGGGGGGAGGGCTTCCCCGGAGACCCAGTACTTC
cdr3_aa: CASSAGGGRASPETQYF

v_call: TRBV5-6
clone_size: NA
j_call: TRBJ1-5
d_call: TRBD1
cdr3_nt: TGTGCCAGCAGCTTAGGGGGCTATAGCAATCAGCCCCAGCATTTT
cdr3_aa: CASSLGGYSNQPQHF

v_call: TRBV19
clone_size: NA
j_call: TRBJ1-2
d_call: TRBD1
cdr3_nt: TGTGCCACCCGGACAGGGTCTTTCTATGGCTACACCTTC
cdr3_aa: CATRTGSFYGYTF

v_call: TRBV6-6
clone_size: once
j_call: TRBJ2-1
d_call: TRBD2
cdr3_nt: TGTGCCAGCAGTCGGCCCGGGACTAGCGGGGAATACAATGAGCAGTTCTTC
cdr3_aa: CASSRPGTSGEYNEQFF

v_call: TRBV7-9
clone_size: NA
j_call: TRBJ1-4
d_call: NA
cdr3_nt: TGTGCCAGCAGCCTAGGGGCAGGTGGTGAAAAACTGTTTTTT
cdr3_aa: CASSLGAGGEKLFF

v_call: TRBV28
clone_size: NA
j_call: TRBJ1-1
d_call: TRBD1
cdr3_nt: TGTGCCAGCAGTCTCGGGACAGCAAGAGGGACTGAAGCTTTCTTT
cdr3_aa: CASSLGTARGTEAFF

v_call: TRBV24-1
clone_size: NA
j_call: TRBJ1-2
d_call: TRBD1
cdr3_nt: TGTGCCACCAGTGATTCGGACAGGGGCGATAACTATGGCTACACCTTC
cdr3_aa: CATSDSDRGDNYGYTF

v_call: TRBV25-1
clone_size: NA
j_call: TRBJ1-6
d_call: NA
cdr3_nt: TGTGCCAGCATCGGACCCCCGGGGTCACCCCTCCACTTT
cdr3_aa: CASIGPPGSPLHF

v_call: TRBV4-1
clone_size: NA
j_call: TRBJ2-1
d_call: NA
cdr3_nt: TGCGCCAGCAGCCAAGATCAAGGGACAAGGGATAGAAATGAGCAGTTCTTC
cdr3_aa: CASSQDQGTRDRNEQFF

v_call: TRBV5-1
clone_size: once
j_call: TRBJ2-7
d_call: NA
cdr3_nt: TGCGCCAGCAGCTTAGACACTGTAGGCCCCTACGAGCAGTACTTC
cdr3_aa: CASSLDTVGPYEQYF

v_call: TRBV7-6
clone_size: once
j_call: TRBJ2-1
d_call: TRBD2
cdr3_nt: TGTGCCAGCAGCTTAGGACTAGCGGGGGATTACAATGAGCAGTTCTTC
cdr3_aa: CASSLGLAGDYNEQFF

v_call: TRBV3-1/TRBV3-2
clone_size: few
j_call: TRBJ1-1
d_call: NA
cdr3_nt: TGTGCCAGCAGCCCTACCGGGACACAGAACACTGAAGCTTTCTTT
cdr3_aa: CASSPTGTQNTEAFF

v_call: TRBV12-5
clone_size: NA
j_call: TRBJ1-2
d_call: TRBD1
cdr3_nt: TGTGCTAGTGGCACCGGACAGGGCATTCGGTATGGCTACACCTTC
cdr3_aa: CASGTGQGIRYGYTF

v_call: TRBV5-6
clone_size: once
j_call: TRBJ2-7
d_call: NA
cdr3_nt: TGTGCCAGCAGCTTGGGGGCAGCAACAGCCGGAGAGCAGTACTTC
cdr3_aa: CASSLGAATAGEQYF

v_call: TRBV7-9
clone_size: NA
j_call: TRBJ1-1
d_call: TRBD1
cdr3_nt: TGTGCCAGCAGGCTGACAGGGAGCACTGAAGCTTTCTTT
cdr3_aa: CASRLTGSTEAFF

v_call: TRBV2
clone_size: once
j_call: TRBJ1-4
d_call: NA
cdr3_nt: TGTGCCAGCAGTGTCAGGTCTCCTAATGAAAAACTGTTTTTT
cdr3_aa: CASSVRSPNEKLFF

v_call: TRBV4-3
clone_size: NA
j_call: TRBJ2-2
d_call: NA
cdr3_nt: TGCGCCAGCAGCCAAGATAGGGGTGGATACACCGGGGAGCTGTTTTTT
cdr3_aa: CASSQDRGGYTGELFF

v_call: TRBV4-3
clone_size: NA
j_call: TRBJ2-2
d_call: TRBD2
cdr3_nt: TGCGCCAGCAGCCCCTACGTAACTAGCGGGTACACCGGGGAGCTGTTTTTT
cdr3_aa: CASSPYVTSGYTGELFF

v_call: TRBV7-2
clone_size: NA
j_call: TRBJ1-1
d_call: TRBD1
cdr3_nt: TGTGCCAGCAGCTTAGCCCCTGGGACAGGGAAAAAGGAAGCTTTCTTT
cdr3_aa: CASSLAPGTGKKEAFF

v_call: TRBV4-3
clone_size: once
j_call: TRBJ1-6
d_call: NA
cdr3_nt: TGCGCCAGCAGCCAAGAGAGTCGGTTGGGCAATTCACCCCTCCACTTT
cdr3_aa: CASSQESRLGNSPLHF

v_call: TRBV19
clone_size: NA
j_call: TRBJ1-6
d_call: TRBD1
cdr3_nt: TGTGCCAGTAGTCTAAGGACAGGCGATAATTCACCCCTCCACTTT
cdr3_aa: CASSLRTGDNSPLHF

v_call: TRBV6-2/TRBV6-3
clone_size: NA
j_call: TRBJ2-3
d_call: TRBD1
cdr3_nt: TGTGCCAGCAGTACCAGACAGGGGGCGACAGATACGCAGTATTTT
cdr3_aa: CASSTRQGATDTQYF

v_call: TRBV6-1
clone_size: once
j_call: TRBJ2-2
d_call: NA
cdr3_nt: TGTGCCAGCAGTGAACCCCACGGGCTGTTTTTT
cdr3_aa: CASSEPHGLFF

v_call: TRBV6-5
clone_size: NA
j_call: TRBJ2-1
d_call: TRBD1
cdr3_nt: TGTGCCAGCAGCCCAGGACAGGGGGTTTCAGAAGAGCAGTTCTTC
cdr3_aa: CASSPGQGVSEEQFF

v_call: TRBV6-5
clone_size: NA
j_call: TRBJ2-5
d_call: TRBD1
cdr3_nt: TGTGCCAGCAGGGACCTAGGGGGCCCGGGGGAGACCCAGTACTTC
cdr3_aa: CASRDLGGPGETQYF

v_call: TRBV5-1
clone_size: NA
j_call: TRBJ1-5
d_call: NA
cdr3_nt: TGCGCCAGCAGCTTGAGCGGACAGAGCAATCAGCCCCAGCATTTT
cdr3_aa: CASSLSGQSNQPQHF

v_call: TRBV11-2
clone_size: NA
j_call: TRBJ2-1
d_call: NA
cdr3_nt: TGTGCCAGCAGCTCCTTAGGTTGGCGGATCCCATACAATGAGCAGTTCTTC
cdr3_aa: CASSSLGWRIPYNEQFF

v_call: TRBV4-2
clone_size: NA
j_call: TRBJ2-2
d_call: NA
cdr3_nt: TGTGCCAGCAGCCAAGCCAGCGGGAACACCGGGGAGCTGTTTTTT
cdr3_aa: CASSQASGNTGELFF

v_call: TRBV3-1/TRBV3-2
clone_size: NA
j_call: TRBJ2-5
d_call: TRBD2
cdr3_nt: TGTGCCAGCAGCCAAGATCCGAGCGGGGGGGTGGGAGAGACCCAGTACTTC
cdr3_aa: CASSQDPSGGVGETQYF

v_call: TRBV2
clone_size: NA
j_call: TRBJ1-6
d_call: TRBD1
cdr3_nt: TGTGCCAGCAGTGAAGCATCTATGAGGACAGGGGATAATTCACCCCTCCACTTT
cdr3_aa: CASSEASMRTGDNSPLHF

v_call: TRBV6-5
clone_size: NA
j_call: TRBJ1-1
d_call: TRBD1
cdr3_nt: TGTGCCAGCAGTTACTCCCCGGGACAGGTTGAAGCTTTCTTT
cdr3_aa: CASSYSPGQVEAFF